The T cell receptor beta chain described here comes from a study of blood T cells in healthy people across ages. The germline V and J ends were trimmed by 7 bases and 4 bases, with 12 bases remaining between them. The V gene's germline CDR1 is SGHTA and CDR2 FQGNSA. CDR3 length: 13 amino acids. This clonotype was recorded many times. Then a second PCR, running about 6 to 12 cycles, was carried out with a sample-barcoded 5' primer and a J-beta primer mix. Researchers report that a template-switch adaptor with 12 random nucleotides tagged each cDNA molecule. TCRdb processed the 5' RACE reads anew with MiXCR; each CDR3 protein has one entry. The repertoire has just over 800,000 distinct CDR3 sequences, around 62% of them found once; the top ten carry about 27%.

The sequenced sample was blood. This clonotype originated in a man between 25 and 39 years old in good health. The chain links TRBV7-2 to TRBJ2-3; D is unclear. In DNA form, the CDR3 reads TGTGCCAGCACCGAAAGGTTGGCAGATACGCAGTATTTT. It is translated as CASTERLADTQYF.